This T cell receptor (beta chain) was sequenced in a study of siplizumab effects on memory and regulatory T cells. Study-level points and caveats: It seemed that naive T cells were more diverse than memory cells and were major contributors to the alloresponse. Roughly 75-95% of dividing CD4+ or CD8+ clones were without an attributable naive or memory phenotype.

J lost 0 bases, V lost 6 bases, and 4 bases had no gene match. Per the germline V gene, CDR1 is LNHDA and CDR2 is SQIVND (reference sequence). The CDR3 loop spans 14 amino acids. Assays examined about 100,000 TCR templates per sample. Profiling relied on immunoSEQ multiplex PCR, and the TCRdb table lists in-frame clones only, not all of them. The table lists around 100,000 clones, nearly 95% of them singletons. A note on this clone: Its antigen is still unknown.

V is TRBV19 and J is TRBJ1-2; 7 bases agree with TRBD1. The clonotype originates from a human donor in good health. The sample was non-Treg CD4+ T cells sorted from blood. The CDR3 sequence is CASSQQGTNYGYTF. The CDR3 DNA sequence: TGTGCCAGTAGCCAACAGGGGACTAACTATGGCTACACCTTC.